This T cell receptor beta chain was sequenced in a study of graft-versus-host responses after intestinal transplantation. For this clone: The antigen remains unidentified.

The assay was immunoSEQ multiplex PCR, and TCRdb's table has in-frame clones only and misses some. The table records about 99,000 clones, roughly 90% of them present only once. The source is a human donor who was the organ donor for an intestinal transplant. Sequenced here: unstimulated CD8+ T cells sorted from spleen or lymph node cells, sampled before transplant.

Here the CDR3 reads CASSQQRQNFEAFF. The CDR3, as DNA: TGCGCCAGCAGCCAGCAAAGACAGAACTTTGAAGCTTTCTTT. The chain recombines TRBV4-1 with TRBJ1-1; weak D call: TRBD1 (5 bases). V lost 3 bases and J 7 bases, leaving 15 bases between the germline ends. CDR1 and CDR2 (germline): MGHRA, YSYEKL. This CDR3 spans 14 amino acids.